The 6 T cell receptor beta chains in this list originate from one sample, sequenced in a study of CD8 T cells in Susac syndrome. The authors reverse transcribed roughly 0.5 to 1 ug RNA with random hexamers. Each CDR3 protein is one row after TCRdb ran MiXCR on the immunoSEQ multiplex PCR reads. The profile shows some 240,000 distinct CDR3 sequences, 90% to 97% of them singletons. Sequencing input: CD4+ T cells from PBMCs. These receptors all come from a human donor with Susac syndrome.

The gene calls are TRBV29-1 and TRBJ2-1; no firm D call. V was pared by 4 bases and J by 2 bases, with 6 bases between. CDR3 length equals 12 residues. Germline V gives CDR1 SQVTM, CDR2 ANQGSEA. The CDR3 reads CSVVPAYNEQFF. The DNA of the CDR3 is TGCAGCGTTGTACCTGCCTACAATGAGCAGTTCTTC.

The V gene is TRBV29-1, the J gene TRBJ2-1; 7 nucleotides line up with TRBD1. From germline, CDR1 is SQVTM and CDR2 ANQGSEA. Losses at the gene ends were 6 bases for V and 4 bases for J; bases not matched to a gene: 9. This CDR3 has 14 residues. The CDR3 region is CSVGPGQFYNEQFF. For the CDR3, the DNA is TGCAGCGTGGGGCCGGGACAGTTTTACAATGAGCAGTTCTTC.

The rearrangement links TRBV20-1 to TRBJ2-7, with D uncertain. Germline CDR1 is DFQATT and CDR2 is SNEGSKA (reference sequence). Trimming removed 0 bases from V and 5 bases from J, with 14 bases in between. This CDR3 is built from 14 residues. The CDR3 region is CSARDDVSIHEQYF. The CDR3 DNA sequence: TGCAGTGCTAGAGACGACGTTTCCATCCACGAGCAGTACTTC.

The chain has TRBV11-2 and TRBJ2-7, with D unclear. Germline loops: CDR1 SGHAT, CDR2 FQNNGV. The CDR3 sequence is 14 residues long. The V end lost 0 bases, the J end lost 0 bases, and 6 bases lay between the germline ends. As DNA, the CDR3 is TGTGCCAGCAGCTTAGAAAACATCTCCTACGAGCAGTACTTC. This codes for CASSLENISYEQYF.

The CDR3 here is CSVEDPYGYTF. Here the CDR3 DNA reads TGCAGCGTTGAAGATCCTTATGGCTACACCTTC. The rearrangement uses TRBV29-1 and TRBJ1-2; D gene ambiguous. V shed 0 bases and J shed 5 bases, with 4 bases lying between them. Germline-derived CDR1 and CDR2 are SQVTM and ANQGSEA. This CDR3 region has 11 residues.

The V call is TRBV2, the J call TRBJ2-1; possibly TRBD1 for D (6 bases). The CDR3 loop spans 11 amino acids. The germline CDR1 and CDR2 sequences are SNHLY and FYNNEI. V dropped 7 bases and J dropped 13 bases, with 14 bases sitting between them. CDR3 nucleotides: TGTGCCAGCAATCCAGGGGTCCTACAGTTCTTC. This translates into CASNPGVLQFF.